The clone carrying this T cell receptor (beta chain) was recorded many times. Antigen unknown. Trimming pared 5 bases from V and 8 bases from J, leaving 14 bases between. This CDR3 contains 13 residues. From germline, CDR1 is SGHTA and CDR2 FQGNSA. These data originate in a study of blood T cells in healthy people across ages. General study findings and limits: Naive and antigen-experienced cells could not be conclusively compared, given unsorted PBMCs.

Together with a sample-barcoded 5' primer, a J-beta primer mix was included in a second PCR lasting about 7 to 11 cycles. TCRdb reprocessed the 5' RACE reads via MiXCR and lists one record per CDR3 protein. The sample holds some 790,000 distinct CDR3 sequences, 25% to 35% seen once. Sequenced: blood. This chain links TRBV7-2 with TRBJ2-3, with D unclear. The receptor was isolated from a woman aged 80 or over in good health. The CDR3: CASSTSRDGTQYF. The CDR3 coding sequence is TGTGCCAGCAGCACCTCACGCGACGGTACGCAGTATTTT.